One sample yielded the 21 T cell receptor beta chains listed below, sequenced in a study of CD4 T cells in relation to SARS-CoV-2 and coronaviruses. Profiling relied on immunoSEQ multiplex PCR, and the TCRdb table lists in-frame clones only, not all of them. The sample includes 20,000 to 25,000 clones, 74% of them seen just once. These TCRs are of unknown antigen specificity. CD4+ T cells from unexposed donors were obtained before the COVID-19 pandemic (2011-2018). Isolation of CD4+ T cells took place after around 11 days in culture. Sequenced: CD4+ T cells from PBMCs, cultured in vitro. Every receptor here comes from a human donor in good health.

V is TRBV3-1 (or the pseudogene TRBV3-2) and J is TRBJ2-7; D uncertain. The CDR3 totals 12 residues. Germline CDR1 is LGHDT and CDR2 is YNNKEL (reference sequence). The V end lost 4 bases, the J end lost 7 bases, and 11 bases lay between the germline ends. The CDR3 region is CASSPQVGEQYF. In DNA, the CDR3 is TGTGCCAGCAGCCCCCAAGTGGGGGAGCAGTACTTC.

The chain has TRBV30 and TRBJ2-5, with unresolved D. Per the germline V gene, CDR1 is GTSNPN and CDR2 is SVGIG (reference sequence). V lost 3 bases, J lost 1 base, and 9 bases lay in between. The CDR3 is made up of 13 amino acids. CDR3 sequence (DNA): TGTGCCTGGAGCCAACTAAGCCAAGAGACCCAGTACTTC. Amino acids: CAWSQLSQETQYF.

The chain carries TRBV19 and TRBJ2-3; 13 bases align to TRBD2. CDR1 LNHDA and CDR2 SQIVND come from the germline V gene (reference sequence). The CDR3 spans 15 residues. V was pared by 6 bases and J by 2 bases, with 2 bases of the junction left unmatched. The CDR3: CASRGLAGYTDTQYF. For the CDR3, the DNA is TGTGCCAGTAGGGGACTAGCGGGGTACACAGATACGCAGTATTTT. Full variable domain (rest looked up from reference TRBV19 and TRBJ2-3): DGGITQSPKYLFRKEGQNVTLSCEQNLNHDAMYWYRQDPGQGLRLIYYSQIVNDFQKGDIAEGYSVSREKKESFPLTVTSAQKNPTAFYLCASRGLAGYTDTQYFGPGTRLTVL.

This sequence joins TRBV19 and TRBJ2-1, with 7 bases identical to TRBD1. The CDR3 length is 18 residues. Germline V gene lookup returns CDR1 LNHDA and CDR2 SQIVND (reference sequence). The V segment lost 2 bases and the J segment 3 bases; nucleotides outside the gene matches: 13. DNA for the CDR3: TGTGCCAGTAGTATAAGTAGTTGGGGACAGAGCCTCTACAATGAGCAGTTCTTC. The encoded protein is CASSISSWGQSLYNEQFF.

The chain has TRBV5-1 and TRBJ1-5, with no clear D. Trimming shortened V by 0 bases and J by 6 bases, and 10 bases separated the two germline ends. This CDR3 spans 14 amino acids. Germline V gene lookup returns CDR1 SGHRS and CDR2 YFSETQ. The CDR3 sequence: CASSLEGWGQPQHF. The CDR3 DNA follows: TGCGCCAGCAGCTTGGAGGGATGGGGTCAGCCCCAGCATTTT.

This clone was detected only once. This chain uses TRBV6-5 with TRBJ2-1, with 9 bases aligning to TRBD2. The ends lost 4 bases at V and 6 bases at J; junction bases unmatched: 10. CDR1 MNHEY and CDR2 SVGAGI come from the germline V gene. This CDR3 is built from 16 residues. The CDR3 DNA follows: TGTGCCAGCAGTTTCCCGACTAGCGGAGGGCGCAATGAGCAGTTCTTC. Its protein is CASSFPTSGGRNEQFF.

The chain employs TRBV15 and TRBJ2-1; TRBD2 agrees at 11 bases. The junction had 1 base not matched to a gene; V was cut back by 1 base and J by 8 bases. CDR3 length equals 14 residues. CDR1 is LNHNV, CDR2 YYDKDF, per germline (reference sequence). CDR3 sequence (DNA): TGTGCCACCAGCAGAGTACTAGCGGGGGATGAGCAGTTCTTC. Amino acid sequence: CATSRVLAGDEQFF.

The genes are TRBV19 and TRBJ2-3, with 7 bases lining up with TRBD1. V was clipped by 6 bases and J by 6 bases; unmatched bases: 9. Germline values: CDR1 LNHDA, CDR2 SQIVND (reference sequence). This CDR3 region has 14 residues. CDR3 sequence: CASRLRDRADTQYF. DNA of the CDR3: TGTGCCAGTAGACTGAGGGACAGAGCTGATACGCAGTATTTT.

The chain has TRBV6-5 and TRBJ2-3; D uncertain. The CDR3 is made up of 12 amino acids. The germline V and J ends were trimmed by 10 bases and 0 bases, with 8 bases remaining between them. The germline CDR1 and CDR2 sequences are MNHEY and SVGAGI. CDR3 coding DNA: TGTGCCACTGACGGTAGCACAGATACGCAGTATTTT. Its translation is CATDGSTDTQYF.

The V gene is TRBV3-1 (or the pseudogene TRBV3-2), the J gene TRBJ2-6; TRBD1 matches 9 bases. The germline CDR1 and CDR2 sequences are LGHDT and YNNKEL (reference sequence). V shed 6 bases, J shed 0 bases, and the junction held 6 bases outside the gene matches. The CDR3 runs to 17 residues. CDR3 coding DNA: TGTGCCAGCAGTCCGGGACAGGGCCTCTCTGGGGCCAACGTCCTGACTTTC. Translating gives CASSPGQGLSGANVLTF.

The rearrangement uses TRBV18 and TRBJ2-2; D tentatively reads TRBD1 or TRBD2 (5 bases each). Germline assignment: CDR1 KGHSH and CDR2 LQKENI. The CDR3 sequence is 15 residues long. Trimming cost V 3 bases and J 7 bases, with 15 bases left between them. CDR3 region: CASSPRDGYGGELFF. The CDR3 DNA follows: TGTGCCAGCTCACCGAGGGACGGATACGGCGGGGAGCTGTTTTTT.

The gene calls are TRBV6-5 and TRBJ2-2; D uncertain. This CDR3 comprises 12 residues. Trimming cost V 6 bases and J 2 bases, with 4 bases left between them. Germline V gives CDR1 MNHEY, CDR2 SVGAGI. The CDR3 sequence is CASSRNTGELFF. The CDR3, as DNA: TGTGCCAGCAGCCGTAACACCGGGGAGCTGTTTTTT.

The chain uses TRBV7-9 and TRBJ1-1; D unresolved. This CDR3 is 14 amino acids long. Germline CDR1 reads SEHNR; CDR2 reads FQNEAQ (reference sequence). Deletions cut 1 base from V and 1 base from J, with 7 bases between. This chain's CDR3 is CASSLGRRNTEAFF. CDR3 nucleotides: TGTGCCAGCAGCTTAGGACGCAGGAACACTGAAGCTTTCTTT.

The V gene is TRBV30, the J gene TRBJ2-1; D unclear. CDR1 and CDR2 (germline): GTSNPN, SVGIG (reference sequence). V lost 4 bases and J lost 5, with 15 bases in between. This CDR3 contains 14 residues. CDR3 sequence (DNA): TGTGCCTGGAATCAGTGGGAATCGAACAATGAGCAGTTCTTC. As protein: CAWNQWESNNEQFF.

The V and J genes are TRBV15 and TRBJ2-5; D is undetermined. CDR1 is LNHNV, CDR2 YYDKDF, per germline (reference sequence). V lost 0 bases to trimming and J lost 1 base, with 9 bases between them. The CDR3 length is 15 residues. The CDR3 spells CATSRDRSPQETQYF. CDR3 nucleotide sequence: TGTGCCACCAGCAGAGATCGGTCCCCCCAAGAGACCCAGTACTTC.

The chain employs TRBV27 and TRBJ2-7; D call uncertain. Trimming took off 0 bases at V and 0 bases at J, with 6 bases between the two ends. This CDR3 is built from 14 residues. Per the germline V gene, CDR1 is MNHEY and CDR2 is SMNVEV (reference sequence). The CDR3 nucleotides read TGTGCCAGCAGTTTATCTGGGTTCTCCTACGAGCAGTACTTC. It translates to CASSLSGFSYEQYF.

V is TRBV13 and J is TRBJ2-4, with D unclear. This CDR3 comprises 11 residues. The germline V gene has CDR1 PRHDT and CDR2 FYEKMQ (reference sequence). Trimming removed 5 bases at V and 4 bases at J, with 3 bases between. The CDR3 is CASSLKNIQYF. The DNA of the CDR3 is TGTGCCAGCAGCCTAAAAAACATTCAGTACTTC.

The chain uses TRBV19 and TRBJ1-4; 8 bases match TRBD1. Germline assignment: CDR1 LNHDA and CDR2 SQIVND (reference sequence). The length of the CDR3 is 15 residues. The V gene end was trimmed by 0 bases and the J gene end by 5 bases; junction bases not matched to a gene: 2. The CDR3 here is CASSIDRTGNEKLFF. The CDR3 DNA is TGTGCCAGTAGTATAGACCGGACAGGGAATGAAAAACTGTTTTTT.

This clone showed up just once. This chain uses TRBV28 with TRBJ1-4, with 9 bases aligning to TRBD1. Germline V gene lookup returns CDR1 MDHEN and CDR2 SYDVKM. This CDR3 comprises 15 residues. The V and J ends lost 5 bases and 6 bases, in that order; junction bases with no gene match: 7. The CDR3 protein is CASSTTGGDYEKLFF. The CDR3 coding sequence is TGTGCCAGCAGTACCACAGGGGGCGATTATGAAAAACTGTTTTTT.

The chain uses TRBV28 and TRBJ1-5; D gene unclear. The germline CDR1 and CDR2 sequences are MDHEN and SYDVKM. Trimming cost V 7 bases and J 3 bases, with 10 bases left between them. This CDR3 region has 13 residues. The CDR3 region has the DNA TGTGCCAGCAAAGTAGGTATCAATCAGCCCCAGCATTTT. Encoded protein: CASKVGINQPQHF. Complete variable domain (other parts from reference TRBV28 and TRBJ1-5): DVKVTQSSRYLVKRTGEKVFLECVQDMDHENMFWYRQDPGLGLRLIYFSYDVKMKEKGDIPEGYSVSREKKERFSLILESASTNQTSMYLCASKVGINQPQHFGDGTRLSIL.

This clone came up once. Here the CDR3 DNA reads TGTGCCATCAGTGCGACTCGGGGGTCCTACAATGAGCAGTTCTTC. The encoded protein is CAISATRGSYNEQFF. The chain is built from TRBV10-3 and TRBJ2-1; maybe TRBD2 (6 bases). Germline V CDR1 and CDR2: ENHRY, SYGVKD. CDR3 size: 15 residues. Trimming removed 4 bases at V and 1 base at J, with 11 bases between.